This T cell receptor (beta chain) was observed in a study of shared clonotypes between healthy human individuals (dated by TCRdb to 2020 to 2022). Notes on the research overall: The cohort comprised two women and a few men aged 18 to 49 years. For each donor, three plates each were used for CD4 naive and CD4 memory, two plates were used for CD8 naive, and one plate was used for CD8 memory. To estimate repertoire size and how much clonotypes are shared between individuals, the study performed deep sequencing of blood TCR repertoires from a handful of healthy adults. Different laboratories and diverse techniques were used to prepare libraries and sequence TCR repertoires, to increase sequencing depth and limit assay-specific biases. Between about 0.85 and 9.5 billion PBMCs per donor were obtained by leukapheresis. General study outcomes and caveats: Based on pairwise subsampling, the degree of clonotype sharing among donors was expected to be affected by sequencing depth. Sharing across a few donors was observed for roughly 5.4% of naive CD4, over 3% of naive CD8, 2% to 2.5% of memory CD4, and about 0.38% of memory CD8 clonotypes. Estimated clonotype richness was generally larger for naive than for memory subsets. The genetic and exposure-history diversity represented was limited by the small number of donors. Sampling was restricted to blood, and TCR repertoires in tissues likely differ from the TCR repertoires found in blood. Rarefaction of sorted-subset datasets indicated incomplete sequencing despite the large sequencing depth. Compared with non-shared clonotypes, the clonotypes found in all four sorted-subset donors had higher generation probabilities.

This clone was observed a single time. Its binding antigen is unknown. Base quality data are lacking; no much larger clone is found one base away. The donors were healthy, HIV-negative adults who had no recently reported acute infections or vaccinations. Every donor was a Caucasian adult living in Nashville, Tennessee, USA. Magnetic negative selection was used to enrich CD4+ T cells, after which naive cells were positively selected on CD45RA and the negative fraction became the memory subset. Blood was collected by leukapheresis, and PBMCs were isolated by Ficoll-Histopaque density gradient centrifugation and then cryopreserved in liquid nitrogen vapor phase. Purity and quantity of every magnetically sorted T cell population were checked by analytical flow cytometry. Each sorted fraction had its genomic DNA isolated and then quantified by UV absorbance on a Nanodrop 2000c. The germline V gene sets CDR1 to SNHLY and CDR2 to FYNNEI. Deletion took 5 bases off V and 5 bases off J, with a span of 9 bases between the germline ends. The CDR3, cysteine through phenylalanine, is 12 amino acids long. Only the CDR3 part of the read is kept: 36 bases, read in frame from the first base.

TCR CDR3 regions were amplified from genomic DNA by multiplex PCR using the deep immunoSEQ assay. Extracted genomic DNA from each cell subset was spread evenly across all wells of several immunoSEQ 96-well plates, with each plate serving as a replicate. For sorted subsets, roughly 200 ng of genomic DNA, equivalent to roughly 30,000 T cell genomes, went into each replicate PCR. Purified libraries were measured with a Qubit 3.0 fluorometer, size-checked on a Bioanalyzer 2100, and measured again with the KAPA Library Quantification kit. A separate single-read 150-cycle Illumina NextSeq 550 flow cell was used to sequence each immunoSEQ 96-well plate. The study's own analysis went as follows. Because the immunoSEQ output held only junctional sequences and lacked quality scores, the filtering could not match the filtering applied to full-length reads. Sequences were annotated with PyIR, a Python wrapper for IgBLAST v1.9, and V/J genes and CDR3 were assigned using IMGT germline references. Reads were removed for weak V/J assignments (E-value above 1e-6), missing CDR3, stop codons, out-of-frame junctions, or ambiguous translated residues. V3J clonotypes were defined as sequences sharing the same inferred V gene, J gene, and CDR3 amino acid sequence. Percentage overlap between repertoires was calculated by dividing the number of shared unique clonotypes by the size of the smaller repertoire. RTK rarefaction, the Chao1 estimator, and Recon v2.1 estimates of unobserved clonotypes were used to assess repertoire richness. OLGA was used to compute generation probabilities for all TCRbeta clonotypes that the gDNA method yielded from a handful of donors. The table comes from immuneACCESS by way of TCRdb, which keeps in-frame sequences with V and J called. Part of the clones is missing from these tables; in studies checked, under half for an unresolved V gene and the rest for unknown reasons. The V and J calls and clone size are taken from that table; D and trimming were inferred from the DNA. A total of approximately 2.5 million clones appear in this sample, approximately 94% of them only once. The ten top clones hold over 0.12% of the sample.

The chain is assembled from TRBV2 and TRBJ1-1; the D gene lacks a confident call. Sequencing input: naive CD4+ T cells sorted from blood. The cell subset or site label, as the study defines it: CD45RA+ positively selected. The receptor's source is a man between 18 and 29 years old in good health. The encoded CDR3 is CASSYQWTEAFF. The sequenced DNA: TGTGCCAGCAGTTACCAGTGGACTGAAGCTTTCTTT.